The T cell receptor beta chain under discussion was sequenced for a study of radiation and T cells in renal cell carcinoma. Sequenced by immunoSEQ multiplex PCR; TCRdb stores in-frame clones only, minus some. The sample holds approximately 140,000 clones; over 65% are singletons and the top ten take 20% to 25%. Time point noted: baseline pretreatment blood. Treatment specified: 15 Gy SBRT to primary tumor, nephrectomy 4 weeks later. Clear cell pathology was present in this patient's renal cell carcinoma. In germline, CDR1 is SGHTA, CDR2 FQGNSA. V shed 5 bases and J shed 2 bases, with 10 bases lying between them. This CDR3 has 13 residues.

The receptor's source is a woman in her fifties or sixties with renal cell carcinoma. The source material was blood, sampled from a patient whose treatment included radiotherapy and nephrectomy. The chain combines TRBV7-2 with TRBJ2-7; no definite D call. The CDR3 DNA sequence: TGTGCCAGCAGCATCGGGCTTACCTACGAGCAGTACTTC. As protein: CASSIGLTYEQYF.